This T cell receptor beta chain was obtained from a study of control samples from healthy donors and cancer patients. Germline V gene data show CDR1 as KGHSH and CDR2 as LQKENI. The CDR3 covers 15 residues. V dropped 2 bases and J dropped 7 bases, with 15 bases sitting between them. Only in-frame clones appear in the TCRdb table, and some are missing; sequencing was by immunoSEQ multiplex PCR. The sample records under 200,000 clones, over 85% being singletons. The sample was blood. This rearrangement joins TRBV18 to TRBJ1-5; weak D call: TRBD1 (5 bases). This receptor was identified in a woman aged 60-75 years in good health. CDR3 nucleotides: TGTGCCAGCTCACCAACCGCCAGGGATGGGCAGCCCCAGCATTTT. It encodes CASSPTARDGQPQHF.